This passage covers 2 T cell receptor beta chains from one sample sequenced in a study of blood T cell repertoires in COVID-19. Libraries were prepared by immunoSEQ multiplex PCR; TCRdb keeps only in-frame clonotypes and omits some of them. Of around 76,000 clones in the sample, approximately 90% were seen once. The material sequenced was peripheral blood. The receptors were gathered from a man between 60 and 75 years old with acute or convalescent COVID-19.

This clone was detected a few times. V usage is TRBV2 and J usage is TRBJ1-3; possibly TRBD1 for D (6 bases). This CDR3 has 15 residues. Germline V gene data show CDR1 as SNHLY and CDR2 as FYNNEI. V was clipped by 6 bases and J by 4 bases, with 16 bases between them. CDR3 loop: CASRGDNREGNTIYF. For the CDR3, the DNA is TGTGCCAGCAGGGGGGACAACCGAGAGGGAAACACCATATATTTT.

This chain joins TRBV5-1 and TRBJ2-3; weak D call: TRBD2 (5 bases). Germline V gene data show CDR1 as SGHRS and CDR2 as YFSETQ. The CDR3 consists of 15 residues. V was trimmed by 2 bases and J by 2 bases, leaving 12 bases between them. The CDR3 DNA sequence: TGCGCCAGCAGCTTAGCGGACGGGTTCACAGATACGCAGTATTTT. It specifies CASSLADGFTDTQYF. Full variable domain (remainder filled in from reference TRBV5-1 and TRBJ2-3): KAGVTQTPRYLIKTRGQQVTLSCSPISGHRSVSWYQQTPGQGLQFLFEYFSETQRNKGNFPGRFSGRQFSNSRSEMNVSTLELGDSALYLCASSLADGFTDTQYFGPGTRLTVL.